The source of this T cell receptor beta chain is a study of T-cell memory formation after mild COVID-19. This CDR3 is 14 amino acids long. Germline V gives CDR1 LNHDA, CDR2 SQIVND (reference sequence). V was clipped by 9 bases and J by 4 bases; unmatched bases: 9. TCRdb reanalysed the 5' RACE reads using MiXCR and keeps one entry per CDR3 protein. The sample shows about 35,000 distinct CDR3 sequences, around 21% of them seen only once. This clonotype was observed at least ten times. This sequence joins TRBV19 and TRBJ1-5; 7 nucleotides line up with TRBD1. The sequenced sample was PBMCs or a T cell subset sorted from them (not recorded which). The receptor was isolated from an adult who had mild COVID-19 (a few samples of this study predate the infection). Cell type and time point are not known. The CDR3, as DNA: TGTGCCAGCACGGACAGGTCGAGGAATCAGCCCCAGCATTTT. Translated, it gives CASTDRSRNQPQHF.